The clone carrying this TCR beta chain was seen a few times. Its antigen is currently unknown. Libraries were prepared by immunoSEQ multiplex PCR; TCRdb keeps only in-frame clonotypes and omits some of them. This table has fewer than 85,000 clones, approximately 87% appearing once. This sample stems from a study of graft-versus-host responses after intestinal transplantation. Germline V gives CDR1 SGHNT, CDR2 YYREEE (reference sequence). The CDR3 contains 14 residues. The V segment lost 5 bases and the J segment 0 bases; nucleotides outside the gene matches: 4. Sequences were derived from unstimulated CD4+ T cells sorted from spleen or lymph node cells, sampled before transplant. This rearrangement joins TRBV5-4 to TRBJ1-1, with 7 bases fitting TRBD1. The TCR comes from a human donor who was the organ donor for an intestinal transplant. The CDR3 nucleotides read TGTGCCAGCAGACAGGGACAGCTGAACACTGAAGCTTTCTTT. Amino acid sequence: CASRQGQLNTEAFF.